The 31 T cell receptor beta chains below were found in one sample sequenced in a study of vaccination and CD4 T cells after COVID-19. Regarding treatment: approximately 9-day PBMC culture with coronavirus spike peptide pools or control peptides (ViraFEST assay). Sequencing of DNA taken from cultured CD4+ T cells relied on the Oncomine TCR Beta short-read assay. TCRdb re-derived calls from the PCR reads in MiXCR, one entry per CDR3 protein. The repertoire has 13,000 to 15,000 distinct CDR3 sequences, roughly 42% of them found once; the top ten carry about 15%. The antigens for these receptors are not known. The sequenced material came from CD4+ T cells from blood, cultured in vitro. These receptor sequences come from a human donor who had recovered from COVID-19.

This clonotype has just a few counts. This sequence joins TRBV7-9 and TRBJ1-2; 9 bases map to TRBD1. J gave up 4 bases and V 5 bases, and 11 bases lay outside the gene matches. The CDR3 runs to 16 residues. The germline V gene has CDR1 SEHNR and CDR2 FQNEAQ (reference sequence). Written as DNA, the CDR3 is TGTGCCAGCAGCAACCAGGGACAGGGAAGGGCCTATGGCTACACCTTC. Residues: CASSNQGQGRAYGYTF.

This clonotype appeared a few times. This chain joins TRBV19 and TRBJ1-5, with 7 bases identical to TRBD1. The CDR3 runs 15 residues. Per germline, CDR1 LNHDA and CDR2 SQIVND (reference sequence). With 8 bases clipped from V and 2 bases from J, the junction kept 9 bases outside the gene matches. The DNA for the CDR3 is TGTGCCAGTCTTAACCAGGGGGGAGGCAATCAGCCCCAGCATTTT. Its translation is CASLNQGGGNQPQHF.

This chain uses TRBV2 with TRBJ1-2, with D possibly matching TRBD1 (6 bases). The germline V gene encodes CDR1 SNHLY and CDR2 FYNNEI. This CDR3 contains 14 residues. Trimming removed 0 bases from V and 5 bases from J, with 10 bases in between. CDR3 nucleotide sequence: TGTGCCAGCAGTGAAGCGGGGCAGGGGTATGGCTACACCTTC. Protein: CASSEAGQGYGYTF.

The rearrangement joins TRBV20-1 to TRBJ1-3; D is undetermined. CDR3 size: 11 residues. Trimming removed 6 bases from V and 4 bases from J, with 7 bases in between. Germline values: CDR1 DFQATT, CDR2 SNEGSKA (reference sequence). CDR3 in amino acids: CSANQGNTIYF. In DNA, the CDR3 is TGCAGTGCCAATCAGGGAAACACCATATATTTT.

The chain couples TRBV5-1 to TRBJ1-1; D uncertain. The CDR3 runs 14 residues. V was cut by 0 bases and J by 0 bases, with 6 bases left in between. Germline CDR1 is SGHRS and CDR2 is YFSETQ. The CDR3 spells CASSLADMNTEAFF. As DNA, the CDR3 is TGCGCCAGCAGCTTGGCGGATATGAACACTGAAGCTTTCTTT.

The V gene is TRBV7-8, the J gene TRBJ2-1; 15 bases match TRBD2. V gave up 5 bases and J gave up 7 bases; unmatched junction bases: 6. The CDR3 sequence is 16 residues long. The germline CDR1 and CDR2 sequences are SGHVS and FQNEAQ. CDR3 protein: CASSPGLAGGQNEQFF. Here the CDR3 DNA reads TGTGCCAGCAGCCCCGGACTAGCGGGGGGGCAGAATGAGCAGTTCTTC.

V is TRBV7-2 and J is TRBJ1-6; possibly TRBD1 for D (5 bases). CDR1 and CDR2 from the germline V gene are SGHTA and FQGNSA. The CDR3 has 15 residues. Trimming shortened V by 4 bases and J by 7 bases, and 14 bases separated the two germline ends. The CDR3 region is CASSSRQGSNSPLHF. CDR3 in DNA: TGTGCCAGCAGCTCACGCCAGGGTTCGAATTCACCCCTCCACTTT.

This chain joins TRBV6-2 or TRBV6-3 and TRBJ2-1, with TRBD2 identical over 10 bases. The trim removed 10 bases at V and 14 bases at J, leaving 20 bases unmatched. This CDR3 region has 15 residues. Germline CDR1 reads MNHEY; CDR2 reads SVGEGT. The CDR3 DNA sequence: TGTGCCACCTCCTTAGAGCAGCGGGGGGGCATCGAGGAGTTCTTC. Amino acids: CATSLEQRGGIEEFF.

This clonotype was seen just once. The chain combines TRBV20-1 with TRBJ1-2, with D uncertain. Germline loops: CDR1 DFQATT, CDR2 SNEGSKA (reference sequence). This CDR3 comprises 14 residues. V was cut by 0 bases and J by 4 bases, with 12 bases left in between. The DNA for the CDR3 is TGCAGTGCTAGAGATAAGAGGCTCCCCTATGGCTACACCTTC. As protein: CSARDKRLPYGYTF.

The chain combines TRBV6-5 with TRBJ1-4, with 9 bases lining up with TRBD1. The germline V gene has CDR1 MNHEY and CDR2 SVGAGI. Losses at the gene ends were 4 bases for V and 4 bases for J; bases not matched to a gene: 4. This CDR3 is 15 amino acids long. The CDR3 DNA reads as TGTGCCAGCAGTTCCGTGGACAGGGGTAATGAAAAACTGTTTTTT. Its translation is CASSSVDRGNEKLFF.

This clonotype was detected only a few times. V is TRBV6-1 and J is TRBJ1-6, with D possibly being TRBD1 (6 bases). Trimming removed 6 bases from V and 10 bases from J, with 13 bases in between. This CDR3 spans 13 amino acids. Looked up from germline, CDR1 is MNHNS and CDR2 is SASEGT. CDR3 loop: CASSAGVNSPLHF. The CDR3 nucleotides read TGTGCCAGCAGCGCAGGGGTTAACTCACCCCTCCACTTT.

The rearrangement links TRBV29-1 to TRBJ2-1; 9 bases fit TRBD1. The CDR3 consists of 15 residues. Germline CDR1 SQVTM, CDR2 ANQGSEA. V gave up 1 base and J gave up 6 bases; unmatched junction bases: 7. CDR3 residues: CSVEGLGQGFNEQFF. In DNA, the CDR3 is TGCAGCGTTGAAGGATTAGGACAGGGGTTCAATGAGCAGTTCTTC.

This sequence joins TRBV6-5 and TRBJ2-7; 7 bases are a match to TRBD1. J gave up 5 bases and V 2 bases, and 6 bases lay outside the gene matches. The CDR3 length is 14 residues. Germline V gene data show CDR1 as MNHEY and CDR2 as SVGAGI. This chain's CDR3 is CASSYNRGVHEQYF. The CDR3 coding sequence is TGTGCCAGCAGTTACAACAGGGGCGTTCACGAGCAGTACTTC.

By share, this clonotype ranks as medium-sized. This chain links TRBV7-2 with TRBJ1-2; possible D gene TRBD1, 5 bases. Germline V gene sequence: CDR1 SGHTA, CDR2 FQGNSA. The CDR3 extends over 15 amino acids. Trimming left V 7 bases short and J 4 bases short, with 19 bases between. For the CDR3, the DNA is TGTGCCAGCATCCCTGCCGGTAGACAGCTCTATGGCTACACCTTC. It is translated as CASIPAGRQLYGYTF.

This clonotype appeared once. This chain joins TRBV30 and TRBJ2-3; D call uncertain. CDR1 GTSNPN and CDR2 SVGIG come from the germline V gene (reference sequence). Trimming pared 4 bases from V and 4 bases from J, leaving 18 bases between. The CDR3 sequence is 15 residues long. The CDR3 spells CAWTSSFWGADTQYF. CDR3 in DNA: TGTGCCTGGACCTCGTCTTTTTGGGGTGCAGATACGCAGTATTTT.

This clonotype was picked up a small number of times. The chain couples TRBV11-2 to TRBJ2-4; D possibly corresponds to TRBD1 (5 bases). Germline V gene sequence: CDR1 SGHAT, CDR2 FQNNGV. V was clipped by 4 bases and J by 6 bases, with 13 bases between them. This CDR3 comprises 14 residues. CDR3 bases: TGTGCCAGCAGCTCGTTAATGGGGCGAAACATTCAGTACTTC. Its translation is CASSSLMGRNIQYF.

The V and J genes are TRBV7-9 and TRBJ2-5; 16 bases are shared with TRBD2. J was trimmed by 4 bases and V by 5 bases; bases with no gene match: 7. The CDR3 totals 17 residues. The germline CDR1 and CDR2 sequences are SEHNR and FQNEAQ (reference sequence). CDR3 sequence reads: CASSPGTSGGARETQYF. In DNA form, the CDR3 reads TGTGCCAGCAGCCCCGGGACTAGCGGGGGGGCGAGAGAGACCCAGTACTTC.

The V and J genes are TRBV5-4 and TRBJ1-2; D is perhaps TRBD1 (6 bases). Trimming cost V 4 bases and J 5 bases, with 18 bases left between them. Germline-derived CDR1 and CDR2 are SGHNT and YYREEE (reference sequence). The CDR3 is 15 amino acids. CDR3 bases: TGTGCCAGCAGCCCGCGACAGGAGAAATGGTATGGCTACACCTTC. It is translated as CASSPRQEKWYGYTF.

The chain couples TRBV11-2 to TRBJ2-5; 8 positions match TRBD2. With V trimmed by 5 bases and J by 1 base, 3 bases remained unmatched. Germline CDR1 is SGHAT and CDR2 is FQNNGV. This CDR3 has 14 residues. Here the CDR3 reads CASSRGGFQETQYF. Here the CDR3 DNA reads TGTGCCAGCAGCCGCGGGGGGTTCCAAGAGACCCAGTACTTC.

This clonotype came up a few times. CDR3 loop: CASSTGGSGNTIYF. The CDR3 region has the DNA TGTGCCAGCAGCACAGGGGGCTCTGGAAACACCATATATTTT. The chain couples TRBV2 to TRBJ1-3, with 8 bases that match TRBD1. Losses at the gene ends were 6 bases for V and 0 bases for J; bases not matched to a gene: 1. The CDR3 covers 14 residues. Germline CDR1 is SNHLY and CDR2 is FYNNEI.

This chain uses TRBV2 with TRBJ1-2; 8 bases agree with TRBD1. The CDR3 has 14 amino acids. The germline CDR1 and CDR2 sequences are SNHLY and FYNNEI. Trimming cost V 6 bases and J 2 bases; bases outside gene matches: 5. The CDR3 spells CASRRQGRNYGYTF. CDR3 in DNA: TGTGCCAGCAGAAGACAGGGGCGGAACTATGGCTACACCTTC.

The chain employs TRBV2 and TRBJ1-1; D is unclear. Germline loops: CDR1 SNHLY, CDR2 FYNNEI. Trimming pared 4 bases from V and 5 bases from J, leaving 11 bases between. There are 13 residues in the CDR3. CDR3 DNA: TGTGCCAGCAGTGGGTTTAGGGCTACTGAAGCTTTCTTT. This codes for CASSGFRATEAFF.

V gene TRBV6-2 or TRBV6-3 combines with J gene TRBJ1-1; weak D call: TRBD1 (6 bases). There are 14 residues in the CDR3. Germline V gene sequence: CDR1 MNHEY, CDR2 SVGEGT. Trimming took off 1 base at V and 4 bases at J, with 10 bases between the two ends. This chain's CDR3 is CASSYYRVGTEAFF. The CDR3 DNA reads TGTGCCAGCAGTTACTACAGGGTTGGCACTGAAGCTTTCTTT.

This clonotype has only one observation. The chain joins TRBV7-9 to TRBJ2-5; 9 bases fit TRBD2. The CDR3 length is 15 residues. Germline lookup yields CDR1 SEHNR and CDR2 FQNEAQ (reference sequence). J lost 4 bases, V lost 5 bases, and 8 bases had no gene match. CDR3 protein: CASSPRAGGRETQYF. DNA for the CDR3: TGTGCCAGCAGCCCCCGAGCGGGGGGACGAGAGACCCAGTACTTC.

This clonotype was counted between two and nine times. The chain's CDR3 is CASVLDTVNTGELFF. The CDR3 DNA is TGTGCCAGCGTTCTTGACACAGTGAACACCGGGGAGCTGTTTTTT. This chain links TRBV2 with TRBJ2-2, with D unresolved. CDR3 length: 15 amino acids. V was clipped by 8 bases and J by 1 base, with 14 bases between them. The germline V gene has CDR1 SNHLY and CDR2 FYNNEI.

V and J are TRBV14 and TRBJ2-7; D could derive from TRBD1 or TRBD2 (5 bases each). The germline CDR1 and CDR2 sequences are SGHDN and FVKESK. The CDR3 totals 14 residues. Trimming cost V 3 bases and J 2 bases, with 11 bases left between them. The CDR3 DNA follows: TGTGCCAGCAGCCAGGGACGGGGCACCTACGAGCAGTACTTC. Encoded protein: CASSQGRGTYEQYF.

This chain connects TRBV28 to TRBJ2-1; D gene uncertain. The CDR3 has 14 residues. V was trimmed by 7 bases and J by 6 bases, leaving 16 bases between them. Germline V gene lookup returns CDR1 MDHEN and CDR2 SYDVKM. The CDR3 sequence is CASTPSGVPNEQFF. Written as DNA, the CDR3 is TGTGCCAGCACCCCTAGTGGGGTCCCCAATGAGCAGTTCTTC.

The genes are TRBV10-3 and TRBJ2-3; possibly TRBD1 or TRBD2 for D (6 bases each). V was pared by 6 bases and J by 4 bases, with 17 bases between. Germline V gives CDR1 ENHRY, CDR2 SYGVKD. The length of the CDR3 is 15 residues. The CDR3 DNA is TGTGCCATCAGCGGGGGACAAGGTATGGCAGATACGCAGTATTTT. This sequence encodes CAISGGQGMADTQYF.

V gene TRBV7-9 combines with J gene TRBJ2-1; D remains ambiguous. Germline V gives CDR1 SEHNR, CDR2 FQNEAQ (reference sequence). Trimming pared 4 bases from V and 0 bases from J, leaving 7 bases between. CDR3 length equals 14 residues. The CDR3 nucleotides are TGTGCCAGCAGCTACCCTTACTCCTACAATGAGCAGTTCTTC. Translation: CASSYPYSYNEQFF.

This clonotype was detected only a few times. The gene calls are TRBV29-1 and TRBJ1-1; 8 bases line up with TRBD1. CDR1 and CDR2 from the germline V gene are SQVTM and ANQGSEA. The CDR3 consists of 16 residues. Trimming at V came to 3 bases and at J to 3 bases, leaving 12 bases not matched to a gene. In DNA, the CDR3 is TGCAGCGTTGACTCCGGACAGGGACTATGGGACACTGAAGCTTTCTTT. Translating gives CSVDSGQGLWDTEAFF.

The J gene is TRBJ1-6, the V gene TRBV28, with D possibly TRBD1 on 5 matching bases. The germline V gene encodes CDR1 MDHEN and CDR2 SYDVKM. Trimming pared 1 base from V and 10 bases from J, leaving 14 bases between. The CDR3 has 15 residues. CDR3: CASSLSAGTGSPLHF. The CDR3 region has the DNA TGTGCCAGCAGTTTATCGGCAGGGACGGGCTCACCCCTCCACTTT.